Listed below are T cell receptor beta chains from one sample, sequenced in a study of T cell responses to AZD1222 COVID-19 vaccine. Only in-frame clones appear in the TCRdb table, and some are missing; sequencing was by immunoSEQ multiplex PCR. The sample lists 180,000 or so clones, 94% occurring once. This material consisted of peripheral blood, taken on day 0 of AZD1222 vaccination. The source of these receptors is an adult in good health. CDR3s include the opening cysteine and the closing phenylalanine or tryptophan. A D gene is named only where the DNA matches it firmly. Size tells how often a clone was seen (once, few, many) or the class of an expanded clone, and some rows leave it out.

V gene	J gene	D gene	clone size	CDR3 protein	CDR3 DNA
TRBV27	TRBJ1-5	.	.	CASSLITGPNQPQHF	TGTGCCAGCAGTTTAATCACAGGACCTAATCAGCCCCAGCATTTT
TRBV12-3/TRBV12-4	TRBJ1-2	TRBD1	.	CASSDRRKHGYTF	TGTGCCAGCTCGGACAGGAGGAAACATGGCTACACCTTC
TRBV2	TRBJ1-4	.	.	CASQGLEEKLFF	TGTGCCAGCCAGGGGTTGGAAGAAAAACTGTTTTTT
TRBV5-1	TRBJ2-2	TRBD1	.	CASSPGQGNTGELFF	TGCGCCAGCAGCCCTGGACAGGGGAACACCGGGGAGCTGTTTTTT
TRBV14	TRBJ1-1	.	.	CASSQRRQRAAFF	TGTGCCAGCAGCCAGAGACGTCAAAGGGCAGCTTTCTTT
TRBV3-1/TRBV3-2	TRBJ2-7	.	.	CASSQVDTGSYEQYF	TGTGCCAGCAGCCAAGTGGATACGGGATCCTACGAGCAGTACTTC
TRBV5-1	TRBJ2-3	.	once	CASNKGESTDTQYF	TGCGCCAGCAATAAGGGGGAATCCACAGATACGCAGTATTTT
TRBV18	TRBJ2-5	TRBD1	.	CASSPGTGGETQYF	TGTGCCAGCTCACCAGGGACAGGGGGAGAGACCCAGTACTTC
TRBV2	TRBJ2-2	.	.	CASRSGTDTGELFF	TGTGCCAGCAGGTCCGGGACGGACACCGGGGAGCTGTTTTTT
TRBV3-1/TRBV3-2	TRBJ1-6	.	.	CASSQGEYSPLHF	TGTGCCAGCAGCCAAGGGGAGTATTCACCCCTCCACTTT
TRBV9	TRBJ1-1	.	.	CASSVVDSPEAFF	TGTGCCAGCAGCGTAGTCGACAGTCCGGAAGCTTTCTTT
TRBV27	TRBJ2-3	TRBD2	.	CASRPGLAGISADTQYF	TGTGCCAGCAGACCGGGACTAGCGGGAATTTCGGCAGATACGCAGTATTTT
TRBV18	TRBJ1-1	.	.	CASSPALNTEAFF	TGTGCCAGCTCACCAGCCTTGAACACTGAAGCTTTCTTT
TRBV5-1	TRBJ2-3	.	.	CASGDRVGPTDTQYF	TGCGCCAGCGGGGATAGGGTAGGGCCGACGGATACGCAGTATTTT
TRBV30	TRBJ1-5	.	.	CAWSPLRGGNQPQHF	TGTGCCTGGAGTCCTCTTCGGGGCGGCAATCAGCCCCAGCATTTT
TRBV30	TRBJ1-2	TRBD1	.	CAWSPDRAGTF	TGTGCCTGGAGTCCCGACAGGGCGGGGACCTTC
TRBV7-7	TRBJ2-7	.	.	CASSPSGLNYEQYF	TGTGCCAGCAGCCCGAGCGGATTAAACTACGAGCAGTACTTC
TRBV5-1	TRBJ2-7	.	.	CASSYLRGSEQYF	TGCGCCAGCAGCTACCTTCGGGGGTCGGAGCAGTACTTC
TRBV28	TRBJ1-3	.	.	CASRPGQSGNTIYF	TGTGCCAGCAGACCAGGGCAGTCTGGAAACACCATATATTTT
TRBV5-1	TRBJ1-2	.	.	CASSLDRQNRGYTF	TGCGCCAGCAGCTTGGACCGACAGAACAGAGGCTACACCTTC
TRBV7-3	TRBJ2-2	TRBD2	.	CASSLAVGAGELFF	TGTGCCAGCAGCCTAGCGGTAGGAGCCGGGGAGCTGTTTTTT
TRBV18	TRBJ1-1	TRBD1	.	CASSPGQMNTEAFF	TGTGCCAGCTCACCGGGACAGATGAACACTGAAGCTTTCTTT
TRBV28	TRBJ1-2	.	.	CASSRGGLDLYGYTF	TGTGCCAGCTCCCGGGGAGGACTTGACCTCTATGGCTACACCTTC